This TCR beta chain emerged from a study of T cell responses to AZD1222 COVID-19 vaccine. Study-level information: Second-dose intervals near 4 or 12 weeks were combined.

Findings and limits, study-wide: Targets within unmutated variant regions were reportedly found for nearly half of spike-specific TCRs.

With regard to this clone: The antigen remains unidentified.

Sequencing used immunoSEQ multiplex PCR; TCRdb keeps in-frame clones, though not all of them. The repertoire has approximately 140,000 clones, roughly 94% of them found once; the top ten carry around 1.3%. Trimming shortened V by 1 base and J by 4 bases, and 9 bases separated the two germline ends. Germline V gene data show CDR1 as SGHTS and CDR2 as YDEGEE. The CDR3 loop spans 14 amino acids. The chain employs TRBV5-8 and TRBJ1-5, with D possibly TRBD1 on 5 matching bases. This specimen consisted of peripheral blood, obtained on day 0 of AZD1222 vaccination. This TCR derives from an adult in good health. The CDR3 coding sequence is TGTGCCAGCAGCTTGTTGTGGGGGAATCAGCCCCAGCATTTT. Its protein product is CASSLLWGNQPQHF.